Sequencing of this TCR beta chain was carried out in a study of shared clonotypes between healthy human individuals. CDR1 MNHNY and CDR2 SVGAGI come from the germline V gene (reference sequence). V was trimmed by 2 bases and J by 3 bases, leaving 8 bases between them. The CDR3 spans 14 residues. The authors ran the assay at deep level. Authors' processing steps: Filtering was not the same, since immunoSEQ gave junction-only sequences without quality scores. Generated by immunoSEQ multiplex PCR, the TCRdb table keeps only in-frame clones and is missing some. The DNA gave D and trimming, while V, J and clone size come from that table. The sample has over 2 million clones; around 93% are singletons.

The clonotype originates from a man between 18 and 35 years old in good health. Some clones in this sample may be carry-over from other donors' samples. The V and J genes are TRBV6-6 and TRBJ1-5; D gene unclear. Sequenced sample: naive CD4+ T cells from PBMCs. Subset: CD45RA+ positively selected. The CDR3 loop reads CASSYGQNNQPQHF. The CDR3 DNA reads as TGTGCCAGCAGTTACGGGCAGAACAATCAGCCCCAGCATTTT.